These 28 T cell receptor beta chains were all obtained from the same sample, sequenced in a study of PD-L1 blockade in urothelial cancer. Data came from immunoSEQ multiplex PCR; TCRdb stores just in-frame clones and leaves some out. Of 25,000 to 30,000 clones in the sample, about 88% are singletons; the top ten hold 1.5% to 2%. The sample consisted of PBMCs, taken around atezolizumab (anti-PD-L1) treatment. The receptors come from a man aged 50 to 60 with urothelial cancer.

V gene TRBV6-5 combines with J gene TRBJ2-7, with 7 nucleotides matching TRBD2. The CDR3 totals 16 residues. Germline V gives CDR1 MNHEY, CDR2 SVGAGI. Trimming cost V 0 bases and J 3 bases; bases outside gene matches: 8. Here the CDR3 reads CASSYSGVGGSYEQYF. Here the CDR3 DNA reads TGTGCCAGCAGTTACTCCGGGGTGGGCGGGAGCTACGAGCAGTACTTC.

Remarks on this clone: This CDR3 is also generated by other DNA sequences in the sample. J is TRBJ2-7 and V is TRBV27; 7 bases are a match to TRBD1. CDR3 length equals 14 residues. Germline V lookup: CDR1 MNHEY, CDR2 SMNVEV (reference sequence). The V gene end was trimmed by 2 bases and the J gene end by 2 bases; junction bases not matched to a gene: 3. The CDR3 sequence: CASSLGTVPYEQYF. CDR3 coding DNA: TGTGCCAGCAGTTTAGGGACAGTGCCCTACGAGCAGTACTTC.

The chain links TRBV30 to TRBJ1-6; D is uncertain. This CDR3 has 15 residues. Trimming cost V 4 bases and J 7 bases, with 17 bases left between them. CDR1 and CDR2 from the germline V gene are GTSNPN and SVGIG (reference sequence). The chain's CDR3 is CAWKRALEGNSPLHF. DNA for the CDR3: TGTGCCTGGAAGAGGGCCCTCGAGGGAAATTCACCCCTCCACTTT.

The gene calls are TRBV29-1 and TRBJ2-1; 11 nucleotides match TRBD1. V dropped 7 bases and J dropped 6; count of bases not matched to a gene: 5. Germline values: CDR1 SQVTM, CDR2 ANQGSEA. CDR3 length equals 13 residues. DNA for the CDR3: TGCAGCGGTCGGGGACAGGGGGGCAATGAGCAGTTCTTC. It translates to CSGRGQGGNEQFF.

The V gene is TRBV10-2, the J gene TRBJ2-1, with D maybe TRBD2 (6 bases). This CDR3 has 14 residues. CDR1 and CDR2 from the germline V gene are WSHSY and SAAADI. Trimming removed 6 bases at V and 4 bases at J, with 13 bases between. In DNA, the CDR3 is TGCGCCAGCAGAGACGGGACTTTATACAATGAGCAGTTCTTC. It specifies CASRDGTLYNEQFF.

V gene TRBV2 combines with J gene TRBJ1-4, with a weak D call TRBD1 (5 bases). This CDR3 region has 12 residues. The ends were cut back, 7 bases at V and 5 bases at J, with 8 bases in the middle. The germline CDR1 and CDR2 sequences are SNHLY and FYNNEI. The CDR3 spells CASMGGNEKLFF. CDR3 in DNA: TGTGCCAGCATGGGGGGAAATGAAAAACTGTTTTTT.

The J gene is TRBJ1-6, the V gene TRBV25-1, with TRBD1 matching 7 bases. The ends lost 7 bases at V and 8 bases at J; junction bases unmatched: 11. Germline CDR1 reads MGHDK; CDR2 reads SYGVNS. This CDR3 is built from 15 residues. This CDR3 is CASKRQGQVDSPLHF. The CDR3 DNA reads TGTGCCAGCAAGAGACAGGGTCAGGTGGATTCACCCCTCCACTTT. Full variable domain (rest looked up from reference TRBV25-1 and TRBJ1-6): EADIYQTPRYLVIGTGKKITLECSQTMGHDKMYWYQQDPGMELHLIHYSYGVNSTEKGDLSSESTVSRIRTEHFPLTLESARPSHTSQYLCASKRQGQVDSPLHFGNGTRLTVT.

The chain recombines TRBV30 with TRBJ1-2; a possible D gene is TRBD1 (6 bases). The CDR3 spans 17 residues. The germline V gene encodes CDR1 GTSNPN and CDR2 SVGIG (reference sequence). The V gene lost 2 bases and the J gene lost 2 bases, with 21 bases spanning the gap. The CDR3 reads CAWSSGAGVRRNYGYTF. The CDR3 bases are TGTGCCTGGAGTAGTGGGGCAGGGGTAAGGAGGAACTATGGCTACACCTTC.

This clone has a handful of counts. The V call is TRBV19, the J call TRBJ2-3, with D uncertain. Germline V gene data show CDR1 as LNHDA and CDR2 as SQIVND (reference sequence). With 8 bases removed from V and 5 bases from J, the gap between germline ends came to 8 bases. There are 11 residues in the CDR3. In DNA, the CDR3 is TGTGCCAGTGGTCGGAGAGATACGCAGTATTTT. Amino acid sequence: CASGRRDTQYF.

V usage is TRBV28 and J usage is TRBJ2-3, with D maybe TRBD1 (5 bases). The length of the CDR3 is 17 residues. Germline V gene lookup returns CDR1 MDHEN and CDR2 SYDVKM. V was trimmed by 2 bases and J by 6 bases, leaving 21 bases between them. The CDR3 spells CASSLPDLLQAVDTQYF. In DNA, the CDR3 is TGTGCCAGCAGTTTACCCGATTTGCTACAGGCCGTGGATACGCAGTATTTT.

V gene TRBV7-2 combines with J gene TRBJ2-3; 7 bases are shared with TRBD2. Germline V lookup: CDR1 SGHTA, CDR2 FQGNSA. Losses at the gene ends were 2 bases for V and 3 bases for J; bases not matched to a gene: 11. The CDR3 runs 17 residues. In DNA form, the CDR3 reads TGTGCCAGCAGCTTAAGGCCGGGAGGAGGGGCGACAGATACGCAGTATTTT. Amino acids: CASSLRPGGGATDTQYF.

V gene TRBV25-1 combines with J gene TRBJ2-2; unclear D gene. V lost 7 bases and J lost 6, with 15 bases in between. CDR3 length: 14 amino acids. The germline V gene encodes CDR1 MGHDK and CDR2 SYGVNS. CDR3 protein: CASTSMSSSGELFF. CDR3 bases: TGTGCCAGCACCTCCATGAGTAGCTCCGGGGAGCTGTTTTTT.

This CDR3 reads CASRPGQYAGELFF. In DNA, the CDR3 is TGTGCCAGCAGGCCGGGACAGTATGCCGGGGAGCTGTTTTTT. The chain employs TRBV6-5 and TRBJ2-2; the match to TRBD1 covers 7 bases. Germline CDR1 is MNHEY and CDR2 is SVGAGI. V lost 6 bases to trimming and J lost 6 bases; unmatched junction nucleotides: 7. The CDR3 totals 14 residues.

In DNA form, the CDR3 reads TGTGCCAGTAGTAATAATGGTGCGGGGAACAATCAGCCCCAGCATTTT. Amino acids: CASSNNGAGNNQPQHF. J is TRBJ1-5 and V is TRBV19; D gene uncertain. Germline CDR1 reads LNHDA; CDR2 reads SQIVND (reference sequence). The CDR3 extends over 16 amino acids. V lost 4 bases and J lost 3, with 16 bases in between.

The chain links TRBV9 to TRBJ2-7; 7 bases match TRBD2. The CDR3 is 16 amino acids. The V gene's germline CDR1 is SGDLS and CDR2 YYNGEE. V trimming: 0 bases; J trimming: 5 bases; junction bases outside the gene matches: 11. CDR3 sequence: CASSVDLAVPLDEQYF. In nucleotides, the CDR3 is TGTGCCAGCAGCGTAGACCTAGCGGTCCCTCTCGACGAGCAGTACTTC. Supplemented by reference TRBV9 and TRBJ2-7, the full variable domain reads DSGVTQTPKHLITATGQRVTLRCSPRSGDLSVYWYQQSLDQGLQFLIQYYNGEERAKGNILERFSAQQFPDLHSELNLSSLELGDSALYFCASSVDLAVPLDEQYFGPGTRLTVT.

This rearrangement joins TRBV2 to TRBJ2-1; 10 bases agree with TRBD2. The germline V gene has CDR1 SNHLY and CDR2 FYNNEI. V lost 6 bases, J lost 4 bases, and 6 bases stayed unmatched. The CDR3 covers 15 residues. CDR3 DNA: TGTGCCAGCAGCCCGGGACTAGCGTCTTACAATGAGCAGTTCTTC. This encodes CASSPGLASYNEQFF.

The chain combines TRBV2 with TRBJ2-5; 9 bases line up with TRBD2. Germline CDR1 reads SNHLY; CDR2 reads FYNNEI. V was clipped by 4 bases and J by 5 bases; unmatched bases: 8. The CDR3 extends over 15 amino acids. DNA for the CDR3: TGTGCCAGCAGTGCTAGCGGGGAAGGGGGGGAGACCCAGTACTTC. As protein: CASSASGEGGETQYF.

The chain combines TRBV28 with TRBJ1-1; D not resolved. Germline V gene lookup returns CDR1 MDHEN and CDR2 SYDVKM. This CDR3 spans 12 amino acids. V was trimmed by 4 bases and J by 0 bases, leaving 3 bases between them. CDR3 sequence: CASSSVNTEAFF. The CDR3 bases are TGTGCCAGCAGTTCGGTGAACACTGAAGCTTTCTTT.

CDR3 residues: CASSFPATGLNQPQHF. For the CDR3, the DNA is TGTGCCAGCAGTTTCCCGGCGACAGGGCTAAATCAGCCCCAGCATTTT. The J gene is TRBJ1-5, the V gene TRBV28; 7 nucleotides match TRBD1. With V trimmed by 3 bases and J by 4 bases, 9 bases remained unmatched. Germline loops: CDR1 MDHEN, CDR2 SYDVKM. The CDR3 is 16 amino acids.

The gene calls are TRBV5-6 and TRBJ1-2, with 9 bases that match TRBD1. The CDR3 runs to 15 residues. Germline-derived CDR1 and CDR2 are SGHDT and YYEEEE. With 2 bases clipped from V and 3 bases from J, the junction kept 5 bases outside the gene matches. The CDR3 here is CASSFATGGDYGYTF. In nucleotides, the CDR3 is TGTGCCAGCAGCTTCGCGACAGGGGGAGACTATGGCTACACCTTC.

This clone was observed a few times. The chain combines TRBV13 with TRBJ2-3, with TRBD1 matching 8 bases. Trimming cost V 0 bases and J 4 bases; bases outside gene matches: 6. CDR3 length: 16 residues. Germline V gene sequence: CDR1 PRHDT, CDR2 FYEKMQ (reference sequence). The CDR3 bases are TGTGCCAGCAGCTTAGGGACAGGGGCTCGGGCAGATACGCAGTATTTT. It specifies CASSLGTGARADTQYF. Supplemented by reference TRBV13 and TRBJ2-3, the full variable domain reads AAGVIQSPRHLIKEKRETATLKCYPIPRHDTVYWYQQGPGQDPQFLISFYEKMQSDKGSIPDRFSAQQFSDYHSELNMSSLELGDSALYFCASSLGTGARADTQYFGPGTRLTVL.

The CDR3 DNA sequence: TGTGCCACCAGCAGAGGGACAGGGCTATGGGGCTACACCTTC. Amino acids: CATSRGTGLWGYTF. The chain employs TRBV15 and TRBJ1-2, with 8 bases matching TRBD1. The CDR3 loop spans 14 amino acids. From germline, CDR1 is LNHNV and CDR2 YYDKDF (reference sequence). Trimming removed 1 base from V and 8 bases from J; junction bases left unmatched: 6.

V is TRBV27 and J is TRBJ2-3; D remains unclear. V lost 7 bases, J lost 2 bases, and 13 bases lay in between. CDR1 is MNHEY and CDR2 is SMNVEV in the germline V gene (reference sequence). This CDR3 is built from 14 residues. The chain's CDR3 is CASNSSTITDTQYF. DNA of the CDR3: TGTGCCAGCAATTCGTCCACTATCACAGATACGCAGTATTTT.

The chain is built from TRBV2 and TRBJ2-7; 10 bases are shared with TRBD2. J was trimmed by 3 bases and V by 6 bases; bases with no gene match: 5. The CDR3 sequence is 14 residues long. Germline V gene data show CDR1 as SNHLY and CDR2 as FYNNEI. The CDR3 sequence: CASRAGTSVYEQYF. The CDR3, as DNA: TGTGCCAGCAGAGCCGGGACTAGCGTCTACGAGCAGTACTTC.

V gene TRBV13 combines with J gene TRBJ2-1; TRBD2 matches 10 bases. Looked up from germline, CDR1 is PRHDT and CDR2 is FYEKMQ (reference sequence). V lost 0 bases to trimming and J lost 9 bases; unmatched junction nucleotides: 11. CDR3 length equals 17 residues. CDR3 nucleotides: TGTGCCAGCAGCTTAGGCCTGGGAGCGGGGGGGCCGGGTGAGCAGTTCTTC. It is translated as CASSLGLGAGGPGEQFF. Based on the CDR3 plus reference TRBV13 and TRBJ2-1, the full variable domain is AAGVIQSPRHLIKEKRETATLKCYPIPRHDTVYWYQQGPGQDPQFLISFYEKMQSDKGSIPDRFSAQQFSDYHSELNMSSLELGDSALYFCASSLGLGAGGPGEQFFGPGTRLTVL.

This clone was counted a few times. V and J are TRBV7-3 and TRBJ2-1; 10 bases match TRBD1. V lost 5 bases and J lost 2; bases outside the gene matches: 6. Germline V gene data show CDR1 as SGHTA and CDR2 as FQGTGA. This CDR3 has 16 residues. CDR3 bases: TGTGCCAGCAGCCGATCGGGACAGGGGCCCTACAATGAGCAGTTCTTC. Its translation is CASSRSGQGPYNEQFF.

This rearrangement joins TRBV4-1 to TRBJ2-3; D unclear. Germline lookup yields CDR1 MGHRA and CDR2 YSYEKL. Trimming cost V 0 bases and J 4 bases, with 11 bases left between them. The CDR3 has 15 amino acids. The CDR3 DNA reads TGCGCCAGCAGCCAAGATGGGCCCGGCGCAGATACGCAGTATTTT. Translated: CASSQDGPGADTQYF.

The genes are TRBV9 and TRBJ2-3; 9 positions agree with TRBD2. CDR3 length: 16 amino acids. The V segment lost 0 bases and the J segment 4 bases; nucleotides outside the gene matches: 6. Germline-derived CDR1 and CDR2 are SGDLS and YYNGEE. CDR3 amino acids: CASSVDQAGGADTQYF. The CDR3 DNA reads TGTGCCAGCAGCGTAGATCAAGCGGGGGGTGCAGATACGCAGTATTTT. Using reference TRBV9 and TRBJ2-3 for the parts outside the CDR3, the full variable domain is DSGVTQTPKHLITATGQRVTLRCSPRSGDLSVYWYQQSLDQGLQFLIQYYNGEERAKGNILERFSAQQFPDLHSELNLSSLELGDSALYFCASSVDQAGGADTQYFGPGTRLTVL.